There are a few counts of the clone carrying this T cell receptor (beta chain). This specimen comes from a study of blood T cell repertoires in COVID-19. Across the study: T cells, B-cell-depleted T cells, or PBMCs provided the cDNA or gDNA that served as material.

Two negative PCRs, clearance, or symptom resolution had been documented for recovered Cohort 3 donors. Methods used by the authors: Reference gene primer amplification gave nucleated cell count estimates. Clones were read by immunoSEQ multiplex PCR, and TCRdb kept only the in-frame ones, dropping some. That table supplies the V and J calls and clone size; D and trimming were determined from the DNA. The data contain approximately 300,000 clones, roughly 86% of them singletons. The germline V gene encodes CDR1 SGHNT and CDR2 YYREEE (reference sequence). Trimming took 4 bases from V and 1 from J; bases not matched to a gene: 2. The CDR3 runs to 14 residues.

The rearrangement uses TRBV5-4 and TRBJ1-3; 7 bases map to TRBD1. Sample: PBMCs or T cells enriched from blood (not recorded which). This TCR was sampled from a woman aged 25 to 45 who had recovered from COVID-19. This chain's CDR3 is CASSGGQSGNTIYF. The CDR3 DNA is TGTGCCAGCAGCGGGGGACAGTCTGGAAACACCATATATTTT.